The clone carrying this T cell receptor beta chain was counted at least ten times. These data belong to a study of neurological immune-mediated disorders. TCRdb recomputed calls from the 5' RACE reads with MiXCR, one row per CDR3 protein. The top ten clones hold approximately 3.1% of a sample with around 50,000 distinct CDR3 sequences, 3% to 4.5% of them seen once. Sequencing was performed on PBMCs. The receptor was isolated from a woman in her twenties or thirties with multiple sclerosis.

CDR3 nucleotides: TGTGCCAGCAGCAGAGACAGAGCTAATGAAAAACTGTTTTTT. Translation gives CASSRDRANEKLFF. The gene calls are TRBV5-8 and TRBJ1-4; D perhaps matches TRBD1 (5 bases). V gave up 4 bases and J gave up 3 bases, with 10 bases separating them. From germline, CDR1 is SGHTS and CDR2 YDEGEE. The CDR3 extends over 14 amino acids.